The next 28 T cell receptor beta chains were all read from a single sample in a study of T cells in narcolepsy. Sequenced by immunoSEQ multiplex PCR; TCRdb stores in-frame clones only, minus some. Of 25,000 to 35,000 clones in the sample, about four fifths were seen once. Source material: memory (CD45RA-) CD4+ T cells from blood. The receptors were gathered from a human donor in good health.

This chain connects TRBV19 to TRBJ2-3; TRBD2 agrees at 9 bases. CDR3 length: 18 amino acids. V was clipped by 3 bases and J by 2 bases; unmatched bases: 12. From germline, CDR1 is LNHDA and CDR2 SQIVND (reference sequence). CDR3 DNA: TGTGCCAGTAGTATGAGCGGGGGGCCATTCGCTATCACAGATACGCAGTATTTT. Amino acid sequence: CASSMSGGPFAITDTQYF.

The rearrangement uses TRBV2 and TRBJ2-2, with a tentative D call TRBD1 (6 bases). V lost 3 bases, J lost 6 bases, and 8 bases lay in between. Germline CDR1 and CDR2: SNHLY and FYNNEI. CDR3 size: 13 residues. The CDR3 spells CASSETGPGELFF. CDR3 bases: TGTGCCAGCAGTGAGACAGGTCCCGGGGAGCTGTTTTTT.

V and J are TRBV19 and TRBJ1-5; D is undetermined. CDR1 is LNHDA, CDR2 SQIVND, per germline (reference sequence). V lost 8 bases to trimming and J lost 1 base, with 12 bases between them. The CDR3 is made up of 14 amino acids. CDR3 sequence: CASAGRLSNQPQHF. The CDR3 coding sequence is TGTGCCAGTGCCGGTCGATTGAGCAATCAGCCCCAGCATTTT.

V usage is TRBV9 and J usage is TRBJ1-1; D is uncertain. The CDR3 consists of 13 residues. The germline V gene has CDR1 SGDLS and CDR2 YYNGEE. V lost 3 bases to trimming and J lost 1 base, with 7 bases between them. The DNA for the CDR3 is TGTGCCAGCAGCGCCAGGACGAACACTGAAGCTTTCTTT. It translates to CASSARTNTEAFF. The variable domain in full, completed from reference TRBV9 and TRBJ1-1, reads DSGVTQTPKHLITATGQRVTLRCSPRSGDLSVYWYQQSLDQGLQFLIQYYNGEERAKGNILERFSAQQFPDLHSELNLSSLELGDSALYFCASSARTNTEAFFGQGTRLTVV.

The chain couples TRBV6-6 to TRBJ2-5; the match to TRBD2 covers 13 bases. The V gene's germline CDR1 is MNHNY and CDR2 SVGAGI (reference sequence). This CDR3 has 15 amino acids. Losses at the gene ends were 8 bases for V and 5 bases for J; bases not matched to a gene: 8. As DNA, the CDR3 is TGTGCCAGCGCTACTAGCGGGGGGGGTCGGGAGACCCAGTACTTC. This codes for CASATSGGGRETQYF.

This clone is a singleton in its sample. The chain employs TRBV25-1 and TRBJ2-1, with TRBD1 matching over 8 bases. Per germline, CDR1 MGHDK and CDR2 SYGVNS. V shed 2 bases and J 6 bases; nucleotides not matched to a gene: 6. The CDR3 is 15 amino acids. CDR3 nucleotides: TGTGCCAGCAGTGAAGATCGAGGACAGGGCAATGAGCAGTTCTTC. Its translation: CASSEDRGQGNEQFF.

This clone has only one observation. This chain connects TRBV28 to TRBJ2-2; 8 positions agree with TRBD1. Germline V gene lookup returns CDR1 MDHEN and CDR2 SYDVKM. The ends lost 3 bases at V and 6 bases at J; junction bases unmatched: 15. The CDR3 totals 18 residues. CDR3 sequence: CASSFWSQGARQAGELFF. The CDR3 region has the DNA TGTGCCAGCAGTTTTTGGTCCCAGGGGGCGAGGCAAGCCGGGGAGCTGTTTTTT.

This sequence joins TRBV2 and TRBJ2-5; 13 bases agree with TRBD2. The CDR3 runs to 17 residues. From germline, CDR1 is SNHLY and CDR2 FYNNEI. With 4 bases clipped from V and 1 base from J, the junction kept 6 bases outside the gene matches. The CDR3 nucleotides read TGTGCCAGCAGTGTTTCACTAGCGGGGGGGCCCCAAGAGACCCAGTACTTC. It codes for CASSVSLAGGPQETQYF.

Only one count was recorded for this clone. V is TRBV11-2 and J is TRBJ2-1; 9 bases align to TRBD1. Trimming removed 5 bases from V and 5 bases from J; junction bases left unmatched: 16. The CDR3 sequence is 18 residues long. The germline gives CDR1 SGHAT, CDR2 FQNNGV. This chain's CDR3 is CASSQIDRGVPGDNEQFF. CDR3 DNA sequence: TGTGCCAGCAGCCAGATCGACAGGGGGGTCCCGGGGGACAATGAGCAGTTCTTC.

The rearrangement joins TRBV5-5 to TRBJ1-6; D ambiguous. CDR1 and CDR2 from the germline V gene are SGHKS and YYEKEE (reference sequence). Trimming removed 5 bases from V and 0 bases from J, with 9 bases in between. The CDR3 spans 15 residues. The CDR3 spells CASSRVSSYNSPLHF. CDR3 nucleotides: TGTGCCAGCAGTAGGGTGAGCTCCTATAATTCACCCCTCCACTTT.

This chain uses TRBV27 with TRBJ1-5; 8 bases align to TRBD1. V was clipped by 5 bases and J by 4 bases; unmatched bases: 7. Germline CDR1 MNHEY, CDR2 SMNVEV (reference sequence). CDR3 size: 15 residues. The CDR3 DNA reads TGTGCCAGCAGTCCGATTCAGGGGGCGAATCAGCCCCAGCATTTT. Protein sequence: CASSPIQGANQPQHF.

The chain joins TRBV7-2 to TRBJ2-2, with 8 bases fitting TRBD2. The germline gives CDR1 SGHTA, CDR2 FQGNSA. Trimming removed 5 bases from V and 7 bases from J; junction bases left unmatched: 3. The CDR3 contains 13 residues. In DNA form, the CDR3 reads TGTGCCAGCAGCCCGGGGACTAGCGGGGAGCTGTTTTTT. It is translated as CASSPGTSGELFF.

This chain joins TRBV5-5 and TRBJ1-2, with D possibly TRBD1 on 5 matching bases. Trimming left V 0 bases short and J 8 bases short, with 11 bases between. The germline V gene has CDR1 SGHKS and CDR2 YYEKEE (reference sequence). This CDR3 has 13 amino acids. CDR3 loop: CASSLEEGRGYTF. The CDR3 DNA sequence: TGTGCCAGCAGCTTGGAGGAGGGACGCGGCTACACCTTC.

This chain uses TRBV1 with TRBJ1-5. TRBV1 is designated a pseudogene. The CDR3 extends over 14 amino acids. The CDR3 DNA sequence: TGCACCAGCAGCCCTCTAAAAGAGCATCAGCCCCAGCATTTT. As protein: CTSSPLKEHQPQHF.

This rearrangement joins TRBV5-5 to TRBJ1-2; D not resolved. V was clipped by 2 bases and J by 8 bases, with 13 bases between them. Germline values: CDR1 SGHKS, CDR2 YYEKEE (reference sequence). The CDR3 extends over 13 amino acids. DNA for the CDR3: TGTGCCAGCAGCTTATGGAGGCTGAGAGGCTACACCTTC. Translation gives CASSLWRLRGYTF. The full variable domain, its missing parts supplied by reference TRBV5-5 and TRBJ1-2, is DAGVTQSPTHLIKTRGQQVTLRCSPISGHKSVSWYQQVLGQGPQFIFQYYEKEERGRGNFPDRFSARQFPNYSSELNVNALLLGDSALYLCASSLWRLRGYTFGSGTRLTVV.

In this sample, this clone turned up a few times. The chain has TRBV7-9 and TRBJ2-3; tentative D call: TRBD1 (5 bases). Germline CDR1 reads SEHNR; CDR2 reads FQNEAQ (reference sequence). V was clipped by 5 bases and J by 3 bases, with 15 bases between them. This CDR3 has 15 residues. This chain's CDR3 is CASSPWGRLTDTQYF. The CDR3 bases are TGTGCCAGCAGCCCTTGGGGCAGGCTAACAGATACGCAGTATTTT. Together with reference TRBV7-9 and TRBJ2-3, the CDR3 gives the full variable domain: DTGVSQNPRHKITKRGQNVTFRCDPISEHNRLYWYRQTLGQGPEFLTYFQNEAQLEKSRLLSDRFSAERPKGSFSTLEIQRTEQGDSAMYLCASSPWGRLTDTQYFGPGTRLTVL.

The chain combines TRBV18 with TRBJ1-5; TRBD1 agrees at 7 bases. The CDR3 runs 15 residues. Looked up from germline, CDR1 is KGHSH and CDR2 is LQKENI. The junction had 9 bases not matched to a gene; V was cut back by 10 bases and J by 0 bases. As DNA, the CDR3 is TGTGCCAACCCAAGGACAGGCTATAGCAATCAGCCCCAGCATTTT. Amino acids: CANPRTGYSNQPQHF.

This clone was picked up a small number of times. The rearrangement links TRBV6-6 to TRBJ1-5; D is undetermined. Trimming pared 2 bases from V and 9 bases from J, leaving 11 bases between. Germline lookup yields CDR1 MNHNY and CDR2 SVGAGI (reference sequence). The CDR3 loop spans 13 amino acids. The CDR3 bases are TGTGCCAGCAGTTACGAGAACCCAAGGCCCCAGCATTTT. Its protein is CASSYENPRPQHF.

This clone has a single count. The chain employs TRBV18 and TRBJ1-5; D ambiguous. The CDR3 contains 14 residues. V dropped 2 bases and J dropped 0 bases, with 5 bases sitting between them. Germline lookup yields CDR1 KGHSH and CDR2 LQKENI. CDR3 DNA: TGTGCCAGCTCACCAGTTTATAGCAATCAGCCCCAGCATTTT. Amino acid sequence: CASSPVYSNQPQHF.

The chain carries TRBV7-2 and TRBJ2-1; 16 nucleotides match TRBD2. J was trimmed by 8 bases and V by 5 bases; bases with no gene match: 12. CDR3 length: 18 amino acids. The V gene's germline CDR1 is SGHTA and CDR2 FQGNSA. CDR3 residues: CASSPQVSGLAGGYEQFF. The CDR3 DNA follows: TGTGCCAGCAGCCCCCAGGTCTCGGGACTAGCGGGAGGGTATGAGCAGTTCTTC.

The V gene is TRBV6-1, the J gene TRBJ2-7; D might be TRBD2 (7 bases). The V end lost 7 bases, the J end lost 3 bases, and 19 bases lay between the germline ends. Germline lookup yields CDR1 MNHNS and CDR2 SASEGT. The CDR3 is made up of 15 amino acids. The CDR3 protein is CASTLTWGGLYEQYF. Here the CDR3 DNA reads TGTGCCAGCACCCTAACCTGGGGGGGCCTCTACGAGCAGTACTTC.

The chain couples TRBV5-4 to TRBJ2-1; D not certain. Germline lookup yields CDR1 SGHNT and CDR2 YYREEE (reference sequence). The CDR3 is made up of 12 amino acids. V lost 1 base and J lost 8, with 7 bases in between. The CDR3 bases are TGTGCCAGCAGCTTGATACGGGATGAGCAGTTCTTC. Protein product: CASSLIRDEQFF.

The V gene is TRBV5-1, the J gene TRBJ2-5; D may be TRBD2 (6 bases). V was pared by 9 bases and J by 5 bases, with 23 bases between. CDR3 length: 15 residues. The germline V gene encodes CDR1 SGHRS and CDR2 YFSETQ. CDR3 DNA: TGCGCCACCTCCTCTAGATCTAGCGCGGCGGAGACCCAGTACTTC. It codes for CATSSRSSAAETQYF.

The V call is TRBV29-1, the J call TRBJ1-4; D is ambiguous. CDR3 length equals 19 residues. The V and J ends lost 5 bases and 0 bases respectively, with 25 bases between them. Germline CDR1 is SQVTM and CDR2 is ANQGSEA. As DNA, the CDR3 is TGCAGCGTTCATCTTGCTCACTCAACCTCGGGTGCAACTAATGAAAAACTGTTTTTT. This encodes CSVHLAHSTSGATNEKLFF.

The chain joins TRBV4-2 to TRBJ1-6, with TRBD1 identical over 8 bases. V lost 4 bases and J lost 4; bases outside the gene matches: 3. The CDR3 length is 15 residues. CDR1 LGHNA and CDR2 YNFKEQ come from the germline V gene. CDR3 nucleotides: TGTGCCAGCAGCCTCGGGACAGGTTATAATTCACCCCTCCACTTT. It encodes CASSLGTGYNSPLHF.

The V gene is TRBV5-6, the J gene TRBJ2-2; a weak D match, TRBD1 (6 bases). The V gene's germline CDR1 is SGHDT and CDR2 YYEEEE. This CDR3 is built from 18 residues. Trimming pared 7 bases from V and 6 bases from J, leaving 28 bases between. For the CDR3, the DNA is TGTGCCAGCGGCGCCTCGGGACACGCACTTCGTTTCCCCGGGGAGCTGTTTTTT. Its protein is CASGASGHALRFPGELFF.

This CDR3 is CASSTRQGGGIQYF. CDR3 nucleotides: TGTGCCAGCAGCACCCGACAGGGAGGCGGCATTCAGTACTTC. V usage is TRBV13 and J usage is TRBJ2-4, with D possibly matching TRBD1 (7 bases). Trimming removed 5 bases at V and 9 bases at J, with 17 bases between. Germline V gene data show CDR1 as PRHDT and CDR2 as FYEKMQ (reference sequence). CDR3 length: 14 amino acids.

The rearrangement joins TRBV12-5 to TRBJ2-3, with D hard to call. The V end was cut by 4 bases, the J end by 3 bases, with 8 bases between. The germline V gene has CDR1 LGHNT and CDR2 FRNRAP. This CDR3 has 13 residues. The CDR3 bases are TGTGCTAGTGGTTCCTCGGGTACAGATACGCAGTATTTT. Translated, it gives CASGSSGTDTQYF.